Below, 27 T cell receptor beta chains from the same sample are listed, as sequenced in a study of T-cell memory formation after mild COVID-19. TCRdb passed the 5' RACE reads through MiXCR, listing each CDR3 protein once. Of roughly 190,000 distinct CDR3 sequences in the sample, 15% to 20% were seen once. Input material: PBMCs or a T cell subset sorted from them (not recorded which). The receptors come from an adult woman who had mild COVID-19 (a few samples of this study predate the infection). Cell type and time point are not known.

This clonotype occurred a few times. The CDR3 is CASSPSLERKGNTIYF. The DNA for the CDR3 is TGCGCCAGCAGTCCCAGCCTAGAGAGGAAAGGAAACACCATATATTTT. The chain combines TRBV4-3 with TRBJ1-3; D gene ambiguous. The CDR3 contains 16 residues. V was trimmed by 6 bases and J by 4 bases, leaving 19 bases between them. Germline assignment: CDR1 LGHNA and CDR2 YSLEER.

The chain employs TRBV11-2 and TRBJ1-1; D not resolved. Germline lookup yields CDR1 SGHAT and CDR2 FQNNGV. With 0 bases removed from V and 7 bases from J, the gap between germline ends came to 9 bases. The CDR3 is made up of 13 amino acids. This CDR3 is CASSLEGAGEAFF. CDR3 bases: TGTGCCAGCAGCTTAGAGGGCGCGGGTGAAGCTTTCTTT.

The chain uses TRBV7-2 and TRBJ2-3; no firm D call. Trimming took 4 bases from V and 2 from J, leaving 13 bases between them. The CDR3 runs 15 residues. Germline loops: CDR1 SGHTA, CDR2 FQGNSA. The CDR3 region has the DNA TGTGCCAGCAGCTACAGTAGTGCCCTCACAGATACGCAGTATTTT. Translating gives CASSYSSALTDTQYF.

This clonotype was seen ten or more times. The chain uses TRBV27 and TRBJ2-7, with 9 bases that match TRBD1. Germline trimming cut 6 bases from V and 3 bases from J; bases unmatched to any gene: 9. This CDR3 comprises 15 residues. In germline, CDR1 is MNHEY, CDR2 SMNVEV (reference sequence). The chain's CDR3 is CASSPGTGLNYEQYF. The CDR3 DNA reads as TGTGCCAGCAGCCCCGGGACAGGGCTTAACTACGAGCAGTACTTC.

The gene calls are TRBV11-1 and TRBJ2-7; the D gene could be TRBD1 or TRBD2 (6 bases each). Trimming left V 0 bases short and J 8 bases short, with 14 bases between. Germline V gene sequence: CDR1 SGHAT, CDR2 FQDESV (reference sequence). CDR3 length equals 14 residues. The CDR3 nucleotides are TGTGCCAGCAGCTTAGCATCACAGGGAGGACAGCAGTACTTC. Encoded protein: CASSLASQGGQQYF.

There are a few counts of this clonotype. The genes are TRBV4-2 and TRBJ2-7; tentatively, D is TRBD2 (6 bases). Germline-derived CDR1 and CDR2 are LGHNA and YNFKEQ. Trimming removed 0 bases at V and 0 bases at J, with 12 bases between. The CDR3 totals 16 residues. CDR3 in amino acids: CASSQDLAGGSYEQYF. CDR3 DNA sequence: TGTGCCAGCAGCCAAGATTTGGCCGGGGGCTCCTACGAGCAGTACTTC.

There are a few counts of this clonotype. The rearrangement links TRBV6-5 to TRBJ2-2, with 7 positions matching TRBD1. Germline V gene sequence: CDR1 MNHEY, CDR2 SVGAGI. This CDR3 is 16 amino acids long. Unmatched junction bases numbered 6, after V lost 3 bases and J lost 2 bases. The CDR3 loop reads CASSYKGTENTGELFF. In nucleotides, the CDR3 is TGTGCCAGCAGTTATAAAGGGACAGAAAACACCGGGGAGCTGTTTTTT.

This clonotype has just a few counts. V gene TRBV15 combines with J gene TRBJ2-5; D uncertain. The V gene's germline CDR1 is LNHNV and CDR2 YYDKDF (reference sequence). This CDR3 has 14 amino acids. V shed 8 bases and J shed 1 base, with 14 bases lying between them. DNA of the CDR3: TGTGCCACCGGGGTCGGTTGGGGCCAAGAGACCCAGTACTTC. Its protein product is CATGVGWGQETQYF.

The chain has TRBV5-1 and TRBJ1-2, with TRBD1 matching 8 bases. J lost 8 bases, V lost 3 bases, and 6 bases had no gene match. This CDR3 is 13 amino acids long. Germline V gives CDR1 SGHRS, CDR2 YFSETQ. In DNA, the CDR3 is TGCGCCAGCAGCTCTGGACAGGGTCGCGGCTACACCTTC. Protein product: CASSSGQGRGYTF.

This clonotype was detected a few times. This rearrangement joins TRBV29-1 to TRBJ1-2; tentatively, D is TRBD1 (5 bases). The germline V gene has CDR1 SQVTM and CDR2 ANQGSEA. CDR3 size: 15 residues. V was cut by 5 bases and J by 4 bases, with 20 bases left in between. Written as DNA, the CDR3 is TGCAGCGTTCAGGGCTCTCTTTCCTATGCCTATGGCTACACCTTC. Its translation is CSVQGSLSYAYGYTF.

This clonotype was counted a single time. The chain carries TRBV5-1 and TRBJ1-1; 8 nucleotides align to TRBD1. V shed 0 bases, J shed 10 bases, and the junction held 8 bases outside the gene matches. CDR1 SGHRS and CDR2 YFSETQ come from the germline V gene. The CDR3 has 14 residues. The CDR3 protein is CASSLASTGDRAFF. The CDR3 coding sequence is TGCGCCAGCAGCTTGGCGTCGACAGGGGATCGAGCTTTCTTT.

The chain is built from TRBV10-3 and TRBJ2-7; D gene ambiguous. The germline V and J ends were trimmed by 1 base and 3 bases, with 7 bases remaining between them. In germline, CDR1 is ENHRY, CDR2 SYGVKD. The CDR3 has 13 residues. CDR3 sequence reads: CAISEWGSYEQYF. DNA of the CDR3: TGTGCCATCAGTGAGTGGGGAAGCTACGAGCAGTACTTC.

The V and J genes are TRBV12-3 or TRBV12-4 and TRBJ2-5; D is ambiguous. CDR3 length: 12 residues. V gave up 5 bases and J gave up 5 bases, with 9 bases separating them. DNA for the CDR3: TGTGCCAGCAGTGCTTCGCGGGAGACCCAGTACTTC. Translating gives CASSASRETQYF.

The V gene is TRBV3-1, the J gene TRBJ2-2; D could derive from TRBD1 or TRBD2 (6 bases each). Trimming stripped 1 base from V and 4 bases from J, with 16 bases between. This CDR3 has 17 amino acids. CDR1 and CDR2 from the germline V gene are LGHDT and YNNKEL (reference sequence). DNA of the CDR3: TGTGCCAGCAGCCAAGGTCGGGGGCCACCGAGCACCGGGGAGCTGTTTTTT. It codes for CASSQGRGPPSTGELFF.

This clonotype has a count of ten or more. The chain is built from TRBV12-3 or TRBV12-4 and TRBJ2-3; D uncertain. The V end lost 7 bases, the J end lost 2 bases, and 13 bases lay between the germline ends. This CDR3 region has 14 residues. CDR3 residues: CASTLGSNTDTQYF. DNA of the CDR3: TGTGCCAGCACCTTGGGCTCGAACACAGATACGCAGTATTTT.

DNA of the CDR3: TGTGCCAGCAGTCCAGGGTTGAGGGATCAGCCCCAGCATTTT. Its translation: CASSPGLRDQPQHF. The rearrangement joins TRBV12-3 or TRBV12-4 to TRBJ1-5, with a weak D call TRBD1 (5 bases). V was cut by 5 bases and J by 5 bases, with 13 bases left in between. The CDR3 has 14 residues.

This clonotype has just a few counts. The chain employs TRBV5-1 and TRBJ1-2; no reliable D call. CDR3 length: 13 residues. Germline assignment: CDR1 SGHRS and CDR2 YFSETQ. V was pared by 3 bases and J by 4 bases, with 10 bases between. The CDR3 loop is CASSSPGIYGYTF. Written as DNA, the CDR3 is TGCGCCAGCAGCTCGCCGGGTATCTATGGCTACACCTTC.

This clonotype was found a few times. V and J are TRBV5-1 and TRBJ2-7, with D uncertain. This CDR3 has 14 amino acids. Germline CDR1 reads SGHRS; CDR2 reads YFSETQ. V was cut by 5 bases and J by 2 bases, with 14 bases left in between. In DNA form, the CDR3 reads TGCGCCAGCAGTACCTCCGTTGGGCCCTACGAGCAGTACTTC. Translation: CASSTSVGPYEQYF.

This clonotype showed up just a few times. V and J are TRBV4-3 and TRBJ1-4; no clear D. This CDR3 has 19 amino acids. Germline V gene lookup returns CDR1 LGHNA and CDR2 YSLEER. V was shortened by 0 bases and J by 0 bases, with 17 bases between the two germline ends. The CDR3 reads CASSQDNTDRAATNEKLFF. Here the CDR3 DNA reads TGCGCCAGCAGCCAAGATAACACAGACCGAGCTGCAACTAATGAAAAACTGTTTTTT.

This clonotype was recorded many times. The chain links TRBV6-2 or TRBV6-3 to TRBJ1-1; perhaps TRBD1 as D (5 bases). V lost 6 bases and J lost 8, with 16 bases in between. This CDR3 region has 13 residues. Germline CDR1 and CDR2: MNHEY and SVGEGT. CDR3 in DNA: TGTGCCAGCAGCCCGGGGATCGGGGCGGAAGCTTTCTTT. This translates into CASSPGIGAEAFF.

This clonotype was picked up a small number of times. The chain is built from TRBV20-1 and TRBJ2-1; 8 nucleotides line up with TRBD1. V was clipped by 2 bases and J by 9 bases; unmatched bases: 6. The CDR3 length is 13 residues. Germline V lookup: CDR1 DFQATT, CDR2 SNEGSKA (reference sequence). CDR3 sequence: CSARSTRGPEQFF. CDR3 sequence (DNA): TGCAGTGCTAGAAGTACCAGGGGGCCTGAGCAGTTCTTC.

This clonotype came up a few times. The chain combines TRBV18 with TRBJ2-7; 8 bases match TRBD2. V gave up 3 bases and J gave up 2 bases; unmatched junction bases: 6. Looked up from germline, CDR1 is KGHSH and CDR2 is LQKENI. The CDR3 sequence is 15 residues long. The CDR3 loop reads CASSPGAGGAYEQYF. The CDR3 coding sequence is TGTGCCAGCTCACCCGGGGCGGGGGGAGCCTACGAGCAGTACTTC. Filled out from reference TRBV18 and TRBJ2-7, the complete variable domain reads NAGVMQNPRHLVRRRGQEARLRCSPMKGHSHVYWYRQLPEEGLKFMVYLQKENIIDESGMPKERFSAEFPKEGPSILRIQQVVRGDSAAYFCASSPGAGGAYEQYFGPGTRLTVT.

J is TRBJ2-1 and V is TRBV7-2; D unresolved. Germline values: CDR1 SGHTA, CDR2 FQGNSA. V was shortened by 4 bases and J by 7 bases, with 17 bases between the two germline ends. The CDR3 contains 15 residues. The CDR3 nucleotides are TGTGCCAGCAGCTGGAGCCCTCCCCTGGGAAATGAGCAGTTCTTC. The encoded protein is CASSWSPPLGNEQFF. Filled out from reference TRBV7-2 and TRBJ2-1, the complete variable domain reads GAGVSQSPSNKVTEKGKDVELRCDPISGHTALYWYRQSLGQGLEFLIYFQGNSAPDKSGLPSDRFSAERTGGSVSTLTIQRTQQEDSAVYLCASSWSPPLGNEQFFGPGTRLTVL.

This clonotype was picked up a small number of times. The chain uses TRBV7-9 and TRBJ2-7, with 12 bases identical to TRBD1. CDR3 length equals 15 residues. CDR1 is SEHNR, CDR2 FQNEAQ, per germline (reference sequence). Losses at the gene ends were 6 bases for V and 7 bases for J; bases not matched to a gene: 10. This CDR3 reads CASRKTGTGGEEQYF. The CDR3 DNA is TGTGCCAGCAGGAAGACCGGGACAGGGGGCGAAGAGCAGTACTTC.

This clonotype was counted a few times. This sequence joins TRBV4-2 and TRBJ2-1; TRBD2 matches 15 bases. The CDR3 has 18 amino acids. After removal of 1 base from V and 7 bases from J, the junction contained 8 bases not matched to a gene. CDR1 and CDR2 (germline): LGHNA, YNFKEQ. The CDR3 DNA sequence: TGTGCCAGCAGCCAAGTGGGACTAGCGGGGGGCCGGGGGAATGAGCAGTTCTTC. Protein: CASSQVGLAGGRGNEQFF.

This clonotype was counted ten times or more. The V and J genes are TRBV5-1 and TRBJ2-1; 8 bases map to TRBD2. The V gene end was trimmed by 0 bases and the J gene end by 9 bases; junction bases not matched to a gene: 8. The CDR3 spans 15 residues. Germline-derived CDR1 and CDR2 are SGHRS and YFSETQ. This chain's CDR3 is CASSLVAGGLTEQFF. CDR3 bases: TGCGCCAGCAGCTTGGTGGCGGGGGGCCTCACTGAGCAGTTCTTC.

The V call is TRBV20-1, the J call TRBJ2-7; TRBD1 might be the D (5 bases). CDR3 size: 18 residues. CDR1 DFQATT and CDR2 SNEGSKA come from the germline V gene (reference sequence). Trimming shortened V by 8 bases and J by 2 bases, and 31 bases separated the two germline ends. This chain's CDR3 is CSTKKGFASLGQAYEQYF. CDR3 nucleotide sequence: TGCAGTACTAAGAAGGGGTTTGCTTCTTTGGGGCAGGCCTACGAGCAGTACTTC.